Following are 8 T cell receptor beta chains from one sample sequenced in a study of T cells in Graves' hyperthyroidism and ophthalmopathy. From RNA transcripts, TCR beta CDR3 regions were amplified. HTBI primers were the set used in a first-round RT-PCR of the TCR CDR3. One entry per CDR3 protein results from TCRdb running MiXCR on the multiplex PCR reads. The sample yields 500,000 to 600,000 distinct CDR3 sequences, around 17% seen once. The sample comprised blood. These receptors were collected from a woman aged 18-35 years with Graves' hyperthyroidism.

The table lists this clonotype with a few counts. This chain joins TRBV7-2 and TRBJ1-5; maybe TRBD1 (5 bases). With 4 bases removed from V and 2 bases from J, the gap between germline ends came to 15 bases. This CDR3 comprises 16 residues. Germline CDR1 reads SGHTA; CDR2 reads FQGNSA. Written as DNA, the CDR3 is TGTGCCAGCAGCTCAGAGGGAGGGGTGGGCAATCAGCCCCAGCATTTT. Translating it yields CASSSEGGVGNQPQHF.

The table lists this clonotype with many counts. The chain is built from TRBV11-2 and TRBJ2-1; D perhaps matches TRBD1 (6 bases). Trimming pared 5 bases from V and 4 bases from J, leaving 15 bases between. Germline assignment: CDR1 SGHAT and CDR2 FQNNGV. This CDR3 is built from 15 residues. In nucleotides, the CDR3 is TGTGCCAGCAGCCGTCTGACAGGAAAGTACAATGAGCAGTTCTTC. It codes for CASSRLTGKYNEQFF.

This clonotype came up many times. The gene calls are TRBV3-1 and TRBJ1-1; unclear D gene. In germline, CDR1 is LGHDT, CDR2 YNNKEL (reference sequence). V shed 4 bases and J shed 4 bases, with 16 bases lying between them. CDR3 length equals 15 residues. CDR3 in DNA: TGTGCCAGCAGCCGCCACAGTCCCTCGGGCACTGAAGCTTTCTTT. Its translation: CASSRHSPSGTEAFF.

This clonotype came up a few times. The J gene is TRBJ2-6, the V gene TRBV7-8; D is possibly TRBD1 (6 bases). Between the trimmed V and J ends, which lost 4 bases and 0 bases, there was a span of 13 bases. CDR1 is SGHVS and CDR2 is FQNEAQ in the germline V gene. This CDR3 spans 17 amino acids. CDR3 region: CASSSEFRGSGANVLTF. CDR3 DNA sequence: TGTGCCAGCAGCTCTGAATTCAGGGGCTCTGGGGCCAACGTCCTGACTTTC.

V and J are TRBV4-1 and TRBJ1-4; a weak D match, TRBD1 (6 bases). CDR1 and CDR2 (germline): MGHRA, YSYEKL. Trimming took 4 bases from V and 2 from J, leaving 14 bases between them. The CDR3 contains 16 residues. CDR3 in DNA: TGCGCCAGCAGCCTTCGTTCAGGGGACACTAATGAAAAACTGTTTTTT. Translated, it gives CASSLRSGDTNEKLFF.

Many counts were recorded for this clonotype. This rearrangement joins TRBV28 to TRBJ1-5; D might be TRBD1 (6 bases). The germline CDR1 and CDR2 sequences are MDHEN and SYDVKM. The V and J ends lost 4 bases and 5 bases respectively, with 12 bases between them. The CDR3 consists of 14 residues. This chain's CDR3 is CASSYGQLHQPQHF. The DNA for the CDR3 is TGTGCCAGCAGTTACGGACAGCTCCATCAGCCCCAGCATTTT. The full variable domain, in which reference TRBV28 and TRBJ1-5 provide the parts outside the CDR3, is DVKVTQSSRYLVKRTGEKVFLECVQDMDHENMFWYRQDPGLGLRLIYFSYDVKMKEKGDIPEGYSVSREKKERFSLILESASTNQTSMYLCASSYGQLHQPQHFGDGTRLSIL.

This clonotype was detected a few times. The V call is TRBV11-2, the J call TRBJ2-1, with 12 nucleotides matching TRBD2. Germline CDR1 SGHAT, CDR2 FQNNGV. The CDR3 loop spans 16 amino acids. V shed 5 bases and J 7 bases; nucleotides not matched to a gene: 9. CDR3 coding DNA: TGTGCCAGCAGCCAACGACTAGCGGGAGAGGAAAATGAGCAGTTCTTC. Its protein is CASSQRLAGEENEQFF.

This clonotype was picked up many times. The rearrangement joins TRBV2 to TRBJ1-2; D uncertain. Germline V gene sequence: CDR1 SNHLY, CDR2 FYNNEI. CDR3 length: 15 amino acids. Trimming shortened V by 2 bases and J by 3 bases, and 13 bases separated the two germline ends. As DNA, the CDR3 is TGTGCCAGCAGTGAATTCGAAGCAAAAGACTATGGCTACACCTTC. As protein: CASSEFEAKDYGYTF.